This TCR beta chain was sequenced in a study of human T cells and chemical hapten exposure. Whole-study context: TCR yields per sample varied mostly from small pooled library volume differences.

Using its own MiXCR run on the RACE reads, TCRdb lists one record per CDR3 protein. The sample contains 150,000 to 200,000 distinct CDR3 sequences, 14% of which appear only once. This clonotype appeared many times. Its cognate antigen is unknown. Time point specified: patch test 1, 2 weeks after DPC sensitization. Stated treatment: therapeutic diphenylcyclopropenone sensitization with weekly scalp DPC. Those who donated were patients with alopecia, 18 to 70 years of age, and suitable for DPC. Germline V gives CDR1 MNHEY, CDR2 SVGAGI. The V end lost 5 bases, the J end lost 0 bases, and 22 bases lay between the germline ends. The CDR3 loop spans 18 amino acids. Study findings and constraints: Compared with pre-sensitization or healthy control sets, expanded TCRs clustered more.

The chain joins TRBV6-5 to TRBJ1-1; tentative D call: TRBD1 (5 bases). The clonotype originates from a woman in her thirties with alopecia areata. Some clones in this sample may be carry-over from other donors' samples. This specimen was whole blood, taken in connection with sensitization to the hapten diphenylcyclopropenone (DPC). Here the CDR3 reads CASSPHPTVNAMNTEAFF. As DNA, the CDR3 is TGTGCCAGCAGTCCCCACCCGACAGTAAATGCGATGAACACTGAAGCTTTCTTT.